A selection of T cell receptor beta chains follows, all from one sample in a study of OX40 agonist ivuxolimab in advanced cancers. Generated by immunoSEQ multiplex PCR, the TCRdb table keeps only in-frame clones and is missing some. Of about 64,000 clones listed, around 89% are singletons. The sequences come from CD4+ or CD8+ T cells sorted from blood, collected in a trial of the OX40 agonist ivuxolimab. Every receptor here comes from an adult with an advanced solid tumor such as melanoma, head and neck, liver or kidney cancer. Both conserved end residues are trimmed from each CDR3. Fields, in order: J gene, clone size, V gene, CDR3 protein. Clone size, where shown, is once, few, many, or a class for clones that have expanded.

J: TRBJ1-5; size: .; V: TRBV15; CDR3: ATDSRRSNQPQH
J: TRBJ2-3; size: .; V: TRBV7-9; CDR3: ARDFPSTDTQY
J: TRBJ2-1; size: .; V: TRBV13; CDR3: ASSPSNEQF
J: TRBJ2-1; size: .; V: TRBV30; CDR3: AWSVGSEQF
J: TRBJ2-1; size: .; V: TRBV7-6; CDR3: ASSQDSYNEQF
J: TRBJ2-5; size: .; V: TRBV28; CDR3: ASKGTSGMGETQY
J: TRBJ2-1; size: .; V: TRBV13; CDR3: ASSSNRGYNEQF
J: TRBJ2-7; size: once; V: TRBV5-1; CDR3: ASSDQTGNSYEQY
J: TRBJ1-2; size: .; V: TRBV5-1; CDR3: ASRPQGDYGYT
J: TRBJ2-2; size: .; V: TRBV19; CDR3: ASFPLGSLNTGELF
J: TRBJ2-3; size: .; V: TRBV30; CDR3: AWRASGRTDTQY
J: TRBJ2-1; size: .; V: TRBV27; CDR3: ASSTTSGGTHNEQF
J: TRBJ2-1; size: .; V: TRBV7-9; CDR3: ASTLLREHEQF
J: TRBJ2-2; size: .; V: TRBV7-9; CDR3: ASSLAWENTGELF
J: TRBJ2-1; size: .; V: TRBV7-6; CDR3: ASSLAWGYNEQF
J: TRBJ2-3; size: .; V: TRBV7-3; CDR3: ASSPGGDTQY
J: TRBJ2-7; size: .; V: TRBV27; CDR3: AAGLAATYEQY
J: TRBJ2-6; size: .; V: TRBV4-2; CDR3: ASSQPGQVAGANVLT
J: TRBJ2-3; size: .; V: TRBV7-6; CDR3: ASSPRTGPSTDTQY